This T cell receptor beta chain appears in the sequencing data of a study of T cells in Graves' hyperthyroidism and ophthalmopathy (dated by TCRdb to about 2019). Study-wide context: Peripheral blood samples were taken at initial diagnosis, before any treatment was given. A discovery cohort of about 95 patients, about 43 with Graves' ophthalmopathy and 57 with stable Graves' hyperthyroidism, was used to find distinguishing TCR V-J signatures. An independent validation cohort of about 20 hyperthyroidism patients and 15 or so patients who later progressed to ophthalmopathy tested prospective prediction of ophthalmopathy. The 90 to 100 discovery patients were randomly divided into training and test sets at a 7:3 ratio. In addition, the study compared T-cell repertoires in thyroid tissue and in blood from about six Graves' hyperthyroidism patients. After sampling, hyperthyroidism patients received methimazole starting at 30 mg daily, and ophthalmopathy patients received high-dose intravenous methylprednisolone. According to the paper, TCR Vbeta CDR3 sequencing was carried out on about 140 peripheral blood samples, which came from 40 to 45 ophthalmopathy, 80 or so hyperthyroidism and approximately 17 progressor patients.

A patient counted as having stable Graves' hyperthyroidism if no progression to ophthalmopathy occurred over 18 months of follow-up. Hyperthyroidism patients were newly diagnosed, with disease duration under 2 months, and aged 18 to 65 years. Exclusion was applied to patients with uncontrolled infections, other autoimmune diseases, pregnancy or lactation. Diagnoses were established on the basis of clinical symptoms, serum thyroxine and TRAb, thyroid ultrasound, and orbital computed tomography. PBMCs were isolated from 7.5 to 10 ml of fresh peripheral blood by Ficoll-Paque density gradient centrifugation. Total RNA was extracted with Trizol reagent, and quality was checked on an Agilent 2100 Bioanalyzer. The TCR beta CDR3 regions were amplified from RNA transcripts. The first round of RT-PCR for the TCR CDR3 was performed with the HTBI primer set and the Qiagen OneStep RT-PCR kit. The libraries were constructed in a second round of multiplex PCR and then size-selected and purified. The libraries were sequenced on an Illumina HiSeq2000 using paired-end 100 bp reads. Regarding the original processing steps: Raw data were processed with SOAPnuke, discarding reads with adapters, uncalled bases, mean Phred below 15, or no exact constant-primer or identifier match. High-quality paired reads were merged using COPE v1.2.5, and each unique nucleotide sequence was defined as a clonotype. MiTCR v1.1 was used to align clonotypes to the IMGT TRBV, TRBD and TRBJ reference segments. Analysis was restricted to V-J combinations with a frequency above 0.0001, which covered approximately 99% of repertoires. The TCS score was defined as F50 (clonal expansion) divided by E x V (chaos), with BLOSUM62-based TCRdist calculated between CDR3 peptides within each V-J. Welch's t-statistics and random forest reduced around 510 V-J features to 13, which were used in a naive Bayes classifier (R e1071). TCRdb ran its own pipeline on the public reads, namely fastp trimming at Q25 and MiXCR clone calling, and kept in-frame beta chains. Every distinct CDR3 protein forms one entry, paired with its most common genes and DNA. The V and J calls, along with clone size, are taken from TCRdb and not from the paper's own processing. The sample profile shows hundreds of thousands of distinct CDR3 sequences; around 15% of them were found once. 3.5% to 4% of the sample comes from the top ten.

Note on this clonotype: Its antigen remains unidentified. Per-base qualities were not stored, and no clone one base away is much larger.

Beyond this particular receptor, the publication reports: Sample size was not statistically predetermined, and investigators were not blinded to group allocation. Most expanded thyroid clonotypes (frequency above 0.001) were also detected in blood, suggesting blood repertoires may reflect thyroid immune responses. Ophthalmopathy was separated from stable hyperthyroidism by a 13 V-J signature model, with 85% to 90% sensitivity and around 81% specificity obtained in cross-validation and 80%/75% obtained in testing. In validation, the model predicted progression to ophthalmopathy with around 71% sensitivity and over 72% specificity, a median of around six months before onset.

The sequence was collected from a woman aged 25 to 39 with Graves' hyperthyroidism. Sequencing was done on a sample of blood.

The CDR3 region reads CASSQGTGGINEQFF. The nucleotide sequence is TGCGCCAGCAGCCAAGGGACAGGGGGCATCAATGAGCAGTTCTTC. This chain joins TRBV4-3 to TRBJ2-1; 11 central bases correspond to TRBD1. The germline V end is reduced by 1 base and the J end by 6 bases; junction bases left unmatched: 2. The CDR3 holds 15 amino acids from the cysteine to the phenylalanine. The sequence is cut down to CDR3 DNA, 45 bases in frame from base 1. CDR1 and CDR2 (LGHNA, YSLEER) derive from the germline V gene.